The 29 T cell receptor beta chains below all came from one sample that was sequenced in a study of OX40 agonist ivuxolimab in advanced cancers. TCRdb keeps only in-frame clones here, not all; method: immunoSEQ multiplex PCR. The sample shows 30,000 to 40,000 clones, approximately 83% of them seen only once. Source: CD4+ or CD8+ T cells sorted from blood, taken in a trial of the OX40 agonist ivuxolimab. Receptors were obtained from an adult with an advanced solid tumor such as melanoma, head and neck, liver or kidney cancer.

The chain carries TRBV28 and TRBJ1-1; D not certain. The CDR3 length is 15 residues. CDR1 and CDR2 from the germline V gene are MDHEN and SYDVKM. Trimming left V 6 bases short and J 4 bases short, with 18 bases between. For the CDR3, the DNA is TGTGCCAGCAGCCCCCACCATTCGGTCGGCACTGAAGCTTTCTTT. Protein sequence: CASSPHHSVGTEAFF. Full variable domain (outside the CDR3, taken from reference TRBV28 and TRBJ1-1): DVKVTQSSRYLVKRTGEKVFLECVQDMDHENMFWYRQDPGLGLRLIYFSYDVKMKEKGDIPEGYSVSREKKERFSLILESASTNQTSMYLCASSPHHSVGTEAFFGQGTRLTVV.

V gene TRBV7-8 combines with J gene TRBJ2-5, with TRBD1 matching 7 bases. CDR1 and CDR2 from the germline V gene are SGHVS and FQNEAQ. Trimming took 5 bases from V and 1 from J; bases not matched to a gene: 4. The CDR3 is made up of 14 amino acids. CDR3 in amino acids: CASSPYRGQETQYF. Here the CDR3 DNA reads TGTGCCAGCAGCCCGTACAGGGGCCAAGAGACCCAGTACTTC.

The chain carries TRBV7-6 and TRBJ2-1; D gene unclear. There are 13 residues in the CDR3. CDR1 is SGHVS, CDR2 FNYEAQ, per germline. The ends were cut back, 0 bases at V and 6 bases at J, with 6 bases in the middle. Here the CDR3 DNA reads TGTGCCAGCAGCTTAGCCCTCCCCAATGAGCAGTTCTTC. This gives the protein CASSLALPNEQFF. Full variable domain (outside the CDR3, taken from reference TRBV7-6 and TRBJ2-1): GAGVSQSPRYKVTKRGQDVALRCDPISGHVSLYWYRQALGQGPEFLTYFNYEAQQDKSGLPNDRFSAERPEGSISTLTIQRTEQRDSAMYRCASSLALPNEQFFGPGTRLTVL.

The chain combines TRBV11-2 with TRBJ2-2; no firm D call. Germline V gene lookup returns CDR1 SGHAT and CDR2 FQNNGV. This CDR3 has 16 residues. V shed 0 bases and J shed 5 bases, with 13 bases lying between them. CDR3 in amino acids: CASSLDGTLSTGELFF. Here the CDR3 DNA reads TGTGCCAGCAGCTTAGACGGCACGTTGTCTACCGGGGAGCTGTTTTTT.

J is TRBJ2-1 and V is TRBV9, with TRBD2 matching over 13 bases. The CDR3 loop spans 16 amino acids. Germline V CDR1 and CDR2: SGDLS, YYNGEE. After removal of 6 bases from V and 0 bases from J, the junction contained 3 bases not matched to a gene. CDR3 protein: CASTRLAGGSYNEQFF. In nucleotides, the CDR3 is TGTGCCAGCACCCGACTAGCGGGAGGCTCCTACAATGAGCAGTTCTTC.

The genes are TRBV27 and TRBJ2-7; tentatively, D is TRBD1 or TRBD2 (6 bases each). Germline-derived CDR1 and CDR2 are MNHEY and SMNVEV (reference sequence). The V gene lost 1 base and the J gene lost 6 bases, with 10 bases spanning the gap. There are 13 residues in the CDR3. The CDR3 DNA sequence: TGTGCCAGCAGTTTATTAGGGGGGACCGAGCAGTACTTC. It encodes CASSLLGGTEQYF.

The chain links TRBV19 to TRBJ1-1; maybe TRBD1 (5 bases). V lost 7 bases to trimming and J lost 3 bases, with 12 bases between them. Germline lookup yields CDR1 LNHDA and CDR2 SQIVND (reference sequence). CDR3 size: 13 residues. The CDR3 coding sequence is TGTGCCAGTATTGGGGGTTTCTACACTGAAGCTTTCTTT. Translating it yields CASIGGFYTEAFF. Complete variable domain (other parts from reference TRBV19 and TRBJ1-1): DGGITQSPKYLFRKEGQNVTLSCEQNLNHDAMYWYRQDPGQGLRLIYYSQIVNDFQKGDIAEGYSVSREKKESFPLTVTSAQKNPTAFYLCASIGGFYTEAFFGQGTRLTVV.

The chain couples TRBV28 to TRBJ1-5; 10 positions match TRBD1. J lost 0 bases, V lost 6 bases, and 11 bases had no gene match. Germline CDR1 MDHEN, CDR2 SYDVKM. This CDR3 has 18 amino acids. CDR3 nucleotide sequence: TGTGCCAGCAGGACGAGCGGGACAGGGGATTATAGCAATCAGCCCCAGCATTTT. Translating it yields CASRTSGTGDYSNQPQHF.

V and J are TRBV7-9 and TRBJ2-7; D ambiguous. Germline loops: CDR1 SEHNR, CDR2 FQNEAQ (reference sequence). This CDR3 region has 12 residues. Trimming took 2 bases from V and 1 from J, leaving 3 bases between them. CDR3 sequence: CASSLRSYEQYF. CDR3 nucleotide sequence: TGTGCCAGCAGCTTAAGGTCCTACGAGCAGTACTTC.

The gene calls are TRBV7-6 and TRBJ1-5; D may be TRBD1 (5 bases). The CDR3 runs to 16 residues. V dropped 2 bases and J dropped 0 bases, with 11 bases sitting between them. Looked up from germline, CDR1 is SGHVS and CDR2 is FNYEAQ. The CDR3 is CASSLLGRDSNQPQHF. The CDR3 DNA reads TGTGCCAGCAGCTTATTGGGCAGGGATAGCAATCAGCCCCAGCATTTT.

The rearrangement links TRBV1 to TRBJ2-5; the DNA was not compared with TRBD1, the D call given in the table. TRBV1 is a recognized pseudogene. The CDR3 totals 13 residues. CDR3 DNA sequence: TGCACCAGCAGCCCCGACAGCAAAGAGACCCAGTACTTC. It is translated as CTSSPDSKETQYF.

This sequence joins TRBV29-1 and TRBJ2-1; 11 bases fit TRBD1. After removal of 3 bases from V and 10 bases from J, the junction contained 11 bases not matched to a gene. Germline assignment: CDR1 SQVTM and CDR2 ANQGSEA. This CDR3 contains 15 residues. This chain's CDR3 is CSVERGTGGLEEQFF. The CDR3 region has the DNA TGCAGCGTTGAGAGGGGGACAGGGGGATTGGAGGAGCAGTTCTTC.

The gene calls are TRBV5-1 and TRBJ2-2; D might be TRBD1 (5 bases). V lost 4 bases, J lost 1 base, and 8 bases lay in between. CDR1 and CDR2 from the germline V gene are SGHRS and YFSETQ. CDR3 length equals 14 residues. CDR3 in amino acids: CASSVDRNTGELFF. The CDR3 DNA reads TGCGCCAGCAGCGTTGACAGGAACACCGGGGAGCTGTTTTTT.

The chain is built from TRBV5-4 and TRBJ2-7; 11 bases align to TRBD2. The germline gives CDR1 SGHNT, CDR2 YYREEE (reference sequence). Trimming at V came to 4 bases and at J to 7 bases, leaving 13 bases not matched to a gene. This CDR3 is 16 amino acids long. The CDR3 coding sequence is TGTGCCAGCAGCCAAACCGGGCTAGCGGGAGGACAGGAGCAGTACTTC. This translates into CASSQTGLAGGQEQYF.

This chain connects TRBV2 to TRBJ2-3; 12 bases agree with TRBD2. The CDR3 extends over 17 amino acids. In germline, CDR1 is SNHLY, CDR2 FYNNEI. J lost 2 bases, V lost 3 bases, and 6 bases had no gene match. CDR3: CASSDRLAGEVTDTQYF. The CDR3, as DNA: TGTGCCAGCAGTGATCGACTAGCGGGGGAAGTCACAGATACGCAGTATTTT. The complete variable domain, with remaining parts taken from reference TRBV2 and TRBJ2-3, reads EPEVTQTPSHQVTQMGQEVILRCVPISNHLYFYWYRQILGQKVEFLVSFYNNEISEKSEIFDDQFSVERPDGSNFTLKIRSTKLEDSAMYFCASSDRLAGEVTDTQYFGPGTRLTVL.

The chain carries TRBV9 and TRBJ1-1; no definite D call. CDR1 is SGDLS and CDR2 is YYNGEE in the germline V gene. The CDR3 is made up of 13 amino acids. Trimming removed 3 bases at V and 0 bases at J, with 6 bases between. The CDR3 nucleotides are TGTGCCAGCAGCGCGAGAATGAACACTGAAGCTTTCTTT. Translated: CASSARMNTEAFF.

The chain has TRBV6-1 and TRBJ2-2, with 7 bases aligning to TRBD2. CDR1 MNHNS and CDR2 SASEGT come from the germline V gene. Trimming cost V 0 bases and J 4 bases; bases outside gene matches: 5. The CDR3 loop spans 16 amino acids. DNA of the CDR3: TGTGCCAGCAGTGAAGCCGCGGGGGACGTCACCGGGGAGCTGTTTTTT. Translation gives CASSEAAGDVTGELFF.

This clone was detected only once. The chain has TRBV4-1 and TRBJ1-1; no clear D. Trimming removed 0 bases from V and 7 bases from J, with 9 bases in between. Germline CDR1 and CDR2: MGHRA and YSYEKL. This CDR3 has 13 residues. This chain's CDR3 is CASSQDFVSEAFF. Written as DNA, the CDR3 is TGCGCCAGCAGCCAAGACTTCGTCAGTGAAGCTTTCTTT.

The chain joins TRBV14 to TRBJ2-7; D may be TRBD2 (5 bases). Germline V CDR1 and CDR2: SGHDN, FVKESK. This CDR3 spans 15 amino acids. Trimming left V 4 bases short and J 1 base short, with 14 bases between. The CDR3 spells CASSPGFGNSYEQYF. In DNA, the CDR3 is TGTGCCAGCAGCCCCGGGTTCGGGAATTCCTACGAGCAGTACTTC.

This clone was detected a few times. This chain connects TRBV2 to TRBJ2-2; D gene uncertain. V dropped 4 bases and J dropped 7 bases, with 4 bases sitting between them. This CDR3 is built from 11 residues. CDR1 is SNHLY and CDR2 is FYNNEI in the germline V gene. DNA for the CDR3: TGTGCCAGCAGTGTGGTCGGGGAGCTGTTTTTT. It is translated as CASSVVGELFF.

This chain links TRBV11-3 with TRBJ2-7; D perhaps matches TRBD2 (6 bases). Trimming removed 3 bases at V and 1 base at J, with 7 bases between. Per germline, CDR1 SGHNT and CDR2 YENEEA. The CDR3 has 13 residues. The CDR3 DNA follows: TGTGCCAGCAGCTTCGGGAGTTCCTACGAGCAGTACTTC. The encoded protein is CASSFGSSYEQYF.

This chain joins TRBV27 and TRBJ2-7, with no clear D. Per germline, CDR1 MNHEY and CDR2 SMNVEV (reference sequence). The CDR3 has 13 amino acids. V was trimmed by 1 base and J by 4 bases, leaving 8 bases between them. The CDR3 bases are TGTGCCAGCAGTTTATGGCCCGGTTACGAGCAGTACTTC. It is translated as CASSLWPGYEQYF.

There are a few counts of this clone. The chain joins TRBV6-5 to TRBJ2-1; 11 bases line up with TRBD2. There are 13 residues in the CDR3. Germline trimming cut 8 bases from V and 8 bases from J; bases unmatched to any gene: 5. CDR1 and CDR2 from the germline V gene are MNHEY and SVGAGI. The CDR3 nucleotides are TGTGCCAGCGAAATAGCGGGAGGGGATGAGCAGTTCTTC. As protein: CASEIAGGDEQFF.

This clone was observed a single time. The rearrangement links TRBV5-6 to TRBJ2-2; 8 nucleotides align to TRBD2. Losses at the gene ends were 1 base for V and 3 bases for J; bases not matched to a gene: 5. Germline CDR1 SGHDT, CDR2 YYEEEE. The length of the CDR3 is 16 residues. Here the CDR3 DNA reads TGTGCCAGCAGCTTGCCGGGGGGGCCGGACACCGGGGAGCTGTTTTTT. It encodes CASSLPGGPDTGELFF.

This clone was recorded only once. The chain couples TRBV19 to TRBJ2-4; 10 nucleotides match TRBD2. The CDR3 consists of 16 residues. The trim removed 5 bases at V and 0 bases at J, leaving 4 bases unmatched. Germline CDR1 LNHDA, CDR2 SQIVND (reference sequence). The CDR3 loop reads CASSDGLAVAKNIQYF. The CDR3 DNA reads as TGTGCCAGTAGTGACGGACTAGCGGTAGCCAAAAACATTCAGTACTTC.

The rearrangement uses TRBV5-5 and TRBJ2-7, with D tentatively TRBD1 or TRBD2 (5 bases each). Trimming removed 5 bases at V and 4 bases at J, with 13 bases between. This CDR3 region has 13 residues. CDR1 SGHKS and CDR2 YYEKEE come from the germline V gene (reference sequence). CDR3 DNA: TGTGCCAGCAGTTATCGGGACGGTTACGAGCAGTACTTC. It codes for CASSYRDGYEQYF.

The CDR3 DNA reads TGTGCCAGCAGCTCCATCCCTAGGGAGGAGCTGTTTTTT. Protein product: CASSSIPREELFF. The gene calls are TRBV7-2 and TRBJ2-2; D gene unclear. The CDR3 spans 13 residues. Germline-derived CDR1 and CDR2 are SGHTA and FQGNSA. The V and J ends lost 4 bases and 10 bases respectively, with 13 bases between them.

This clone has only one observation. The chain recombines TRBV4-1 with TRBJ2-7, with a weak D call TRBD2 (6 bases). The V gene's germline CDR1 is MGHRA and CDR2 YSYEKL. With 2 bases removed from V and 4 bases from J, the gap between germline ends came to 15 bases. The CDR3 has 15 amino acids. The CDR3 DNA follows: TGCGCCAGCAGCCAATGGACCGGGGGAAGTTACGAGCAGTACTTC. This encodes CASSQWTGGSYEQYF.

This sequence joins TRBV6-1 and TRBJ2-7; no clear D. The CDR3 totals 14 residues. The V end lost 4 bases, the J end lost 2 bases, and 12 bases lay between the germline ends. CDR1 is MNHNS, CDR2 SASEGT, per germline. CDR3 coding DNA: TGTGCCAGCAGTGTAATGGGTCTTCCCTACGAGCAGTACTTC. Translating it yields CASSVMGLPYEQYF.